The 11 T cell receptor beta chains in this list originate from one sample, sequenced in a study of CD8 T cells in ankylosing spondylitis. TCRdb fed the 5' RACE reads into MiXCR, producing one record per CDR3 protein. The sample shows under 300,000 distinct CDR3 sequences, approximately 10% of them seen only once. The sequenced sample consisted of blood, either unsorted or a sorted T cell fraction (not recorded which). The receptors stem from a male donor with ankylosing spondylitis or in good health (not recorded which).

The genes are TRBV7-2 and TRBJ2-7, with 9 bases identical to TRBD2. CDR1 is SGHTA, CDR2 FQGNSA, per germline. CDR3 length equals 15 residues. The ends lost 4 bases at V and 4 bases at J; junction bases unmatched: 8. The CDR3: CASSSPGTSPYEQYF. The CDR3 DNA is TGTGCCAGCAGCTCCCCCGGGACTAGCCCTTACGAGCAGTACTTC.

This clonotype was observed a handful of times. The rearrangement uses TRBV6-1 and TRBJ1-4; D may be TRBD1 (6 bases). The CDR3 runs to 15 residues. CDR1 is MNHNS, CDR2 SASEGT, per germline. V was pared by 5 bases and J by 6 bases, with 16 bases between. The CDR3 loop reads CASSQDYRVDEKLFF. CDR3 DNA sequence: TGTGCCAGCAGTCAAGACTACAGGGTGGATGAAAAACTGTTTTTT.

The table lists this clonotype with many counts. CDR3 nucleotides: TGCAGTGCCATTGATAGCGGGACGGAATCAGATACGCAGTATTTT. Its protein is CSAIDSGTESDTQYF. This chain uses TRBV20-1 with TRBJ2-3, with TRBD2 matching over 8 bases. From germline, CDR1 is DFQATT and CDR2 SNEGSKA (reference sequence). This CDR3 comprises 15 residues. Losses at the gene ends were 6 bases for V and 4 bases for J; bases not matched to a gene: 12.

Many counts were recorded for this clonotype. This chain joins TRBV6-1 and TRBJ2-7; no definite D call. Trimming took off 6 bases at V and 1 base at J, with 10 bases between the two ends. This CDR3 region has 13 residues. Germline V gene sequence: CDR1 MNHNS, CDR2 SASEGT. The CDR3 here is CASSRSVSYEQYF. Written as DNA, the CDR3 is TGTGCCAGCAGCCGTTCGGTTTCCTACGAGCAGTACTTC.

This clonotype was found many times. The gene calls are TRBV20-1 and TRBJ2-5, with D possibly matching TRBD2 (5 bases). V was trimmed by 2 bases and J by 5 bases, leaving 9 bases between them. In germline, CDR1 is DFQATT, CDR2 SNEGSKA (reference sequence). The CDR3 is 12 residues long. The CDR3, as DNA: TGCAGTGCTAGAAAGCCGGGGGAGACCCAGTACTTC. Translated: CSARKPGETQYF.

The chain joins TRBV7-9 to TRBJ1-4; D remains unclear. CDR3 length: 11 residues. Germline CDR1 is SEHNR and CDR2 is FQNEAQ (reference sequence). Trimming removed 3 bases from V and 8 bases from J, with 4 bases in between. In DNA, the CDR3 is TGTGCCAGCAGCTTTGGGGAAAAACTGTTTTTT. Its protein product is CASSFGEKLFF.

At least ten counts were recorded for this clonotype. This rearrangement joins TRBV15 to TRBJ2-4; TRBD1 aligns across 12 bases. The CDR3 loop spans 20 amino acids. Germline CDR1 is LNHNV and CDR2 is YYDKDF (reference sequence). Unmatched junction bases numbered 9, after V lost 0 bases and J lost 0 bases. CDR3 nucleotide sequence: TGTGCCACCAGCAGAGAAACACCGGGACAGGGGGCTCTAGCCAAAAACATTCAGTACTTC. It is translated as CATSRETPGQGALAKNIQYF.

This clonotype was seen at least ten times. The chain carries TRBV7-9 and TRBJ2-3; D remains unclear. Between the trimmed V and J ends, which lost 4 bases and 2 bases, there was a span of 13 bases. Germline values: CDR1 SEHNR, CDR2 FQNEAQ (reference sequence). There are 15 residues in the CDR3. The CDR3 protein is CASSSPALLTDTQYF. The DNA of the CDR3 is TGTGCCAGCAGCTCACCCGCACTCCTCACAGATACGCAGTATTTT.

This clonotype appeared many times. This chain connects TRBV18 to TRBJ2-5; TRBD1 is a possible D gene (5 bases). Trimming pared 2 bases from V and 4 bases from J, leaving 11 bases between. The CDR3 totals 14 residues. The germline CDR1 and CDR2 sequences are KGHSH and LQKENI. CDR3 coding DNA: TGTGCCAGCTCACCAGGAGACAGAGGAGAGACCCAGTACTTC. Protein product: CASSPGDRGETQYF.

This clonotype was detected ten times or more. This chain links TRBV7-2 with TRBJ1-2, with D maybe TRBD1 (6 bases). The CDR3 covers 12 residues. Looked up from germline, CDR1 is SGHTA and CDR2 is FQGNSA. V lost 5 bases, J lost 7 bases, and 11 bases lay in between. CDR3 residues: CASSPDRFGYTF. In DNA form, the CDR3 reads TGTGCCAGCAGCCCAGACAGGTTTGGCTACACCTTC.

This clonotype was detected many times. This sequence joins TRBV10-2 and TRBJ1-2; 7 bases align to TRBD1. Germline V gene sequence: CDR1 WSHSY, CDR2 SAAADI. V dropped 8 bases and J dropped 0; count of bases not matched to a gene: 12. CDR3 length: 16 residues. The CDR3 loop is CASGWGTAPANYGYTF. CDR3 in DNA: TGCGCCAGCGGCTGGGGGACAGCTCCCGCTAACTATGGCTACACCTTC.